This T cell receptor (beta chain) appears in the sequencing data of a study of T cell repertoires in cytomegalovirus infection. Regarding this clonotype: Its antigen remains unknown.

TCRdb called the reads again in MiXCR, with one record for every CDR3 protein. The sample lists about 310,000 distinct CDR3 sequences, more than 20% occurring once. The CDR3 length is 15 residues. J lost 5 bases, V lost 5 bases, and 6 bases had no gene match. Germline V gene data show CDR1 as MNHNY and CDR2 as SVGAGI (reference sequence). Specimen: cultured PBMCs, collected from culture after CMV antigen stimulation. The V gene is TRBV6-6, the J gene TRBJ1-1; 12 bases fit TRBD1. This clonotype originated in a human donor in good health (CMV status not recorded). Some clones in this sample may be carry-over from other donors' samples. The CDR3 DNA is TGTGCCAGCAGTACTAGGGACAGGGGGCAAACTGAAGCTTTCTTT. Protein sequence: CASSTRDRGQTEAFF.